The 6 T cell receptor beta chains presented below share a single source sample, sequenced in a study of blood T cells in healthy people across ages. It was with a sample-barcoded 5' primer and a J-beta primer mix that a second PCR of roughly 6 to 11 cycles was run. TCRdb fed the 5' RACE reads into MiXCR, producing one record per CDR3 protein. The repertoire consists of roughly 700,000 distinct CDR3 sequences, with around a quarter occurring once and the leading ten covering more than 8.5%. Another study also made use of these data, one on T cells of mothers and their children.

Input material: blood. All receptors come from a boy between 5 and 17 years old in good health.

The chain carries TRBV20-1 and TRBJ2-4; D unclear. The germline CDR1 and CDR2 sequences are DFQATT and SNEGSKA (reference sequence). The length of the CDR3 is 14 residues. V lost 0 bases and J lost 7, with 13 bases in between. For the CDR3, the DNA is TGCAGTGCTAGAGATGTAAGGGCGGCGAACATTCAGTACTTC. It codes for CSARDVRAANIQYF.

The CDR3 spells CASSYLQAPPNTIYF. The DNA of the CDR3 is TGTGCCAGCAGTTACTTGCAGGCTCCCCCAAACACCATATATTTT. This chain uses TRBV6-6 with TRBJ1-3; D gene ambiguous. The CDR3 is 15 residues long. Germline CDR1 and CDR2: MNHNY and SVGAGI (reference sequence). The germline V and J ends were trimmed by 1 base and 6 bases, with 13 bases remaining between them.

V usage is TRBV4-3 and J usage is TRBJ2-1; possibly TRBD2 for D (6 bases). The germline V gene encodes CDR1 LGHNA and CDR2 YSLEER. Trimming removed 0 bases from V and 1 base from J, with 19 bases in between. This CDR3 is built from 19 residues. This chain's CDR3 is CASSQEVDYWGRSYNEQFF. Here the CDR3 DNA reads TGCGCCAGCAGCCAAGAAGTGGACTACTGGGGGAGGTCCTACAATGAGCAGTTCTTC.

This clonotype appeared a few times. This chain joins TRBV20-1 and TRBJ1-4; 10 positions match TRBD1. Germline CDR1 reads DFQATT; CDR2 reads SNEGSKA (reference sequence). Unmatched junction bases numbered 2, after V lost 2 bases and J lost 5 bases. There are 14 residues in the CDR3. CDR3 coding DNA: TGCAGTGCTAGACGGGACAGGGGAAATGAAAAACTGTTTTTT. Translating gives CSARRDRGNEKLFF.

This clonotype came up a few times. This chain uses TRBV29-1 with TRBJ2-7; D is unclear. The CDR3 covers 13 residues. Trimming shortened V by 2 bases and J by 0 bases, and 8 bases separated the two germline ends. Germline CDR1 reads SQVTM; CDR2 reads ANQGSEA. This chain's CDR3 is CSVETGSSYEQYF. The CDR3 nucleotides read TGCAGCGTTGAAACGGGCTCCTCCTACGAGCAGTACTTC.

The CDR3 bases are TGCAGTGCTAGAGTCCCCCTAGCGGCCGACAATGAGCAGTTCTTC. This encodes CSARVPLAADNEQFF. The chain uses TRBV20-1 and TRBJ2-1; 7 nucleotides align to TRBD2. J gave up 5 bases and V 1 base, and 8 bases lay outside the gene matches. CDR3 length: 15 amino acids. Germline V CDR1 and CDR2: DFQATT, SNEGSKA (reference sequence).